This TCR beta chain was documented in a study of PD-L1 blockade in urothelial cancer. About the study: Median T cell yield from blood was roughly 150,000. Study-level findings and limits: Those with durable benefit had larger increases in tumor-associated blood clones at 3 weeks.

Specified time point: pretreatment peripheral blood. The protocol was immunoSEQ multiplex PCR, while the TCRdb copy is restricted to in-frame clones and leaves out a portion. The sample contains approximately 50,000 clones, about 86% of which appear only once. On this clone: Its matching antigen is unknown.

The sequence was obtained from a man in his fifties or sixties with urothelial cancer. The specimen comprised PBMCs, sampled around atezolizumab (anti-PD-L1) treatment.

This CDR3 reads CASSPGQGENYGYTF. The CDR3 DNA follows: TGCGCCAGCAGCCCGGGACAGGGCGAAAACTATGGCTACACCTTC. The V gene is TRBV5-1, the J gene TRBJ1-2; TRBD1 matches 9 bases. The V segment lost 4 bases and the J segment 2 bases; nucleotides outside the gene matches: 6. The CDR3 runs 15 residues. Germline loops: CDR1 SGHRS, CDR2 YFSETQ.